The sequence of this TCR beta chain was determined in a study of cytotoxic CD8 clonotypes in ibrutinib-treated CLL (dated by TCRdb to the early 2020s). Turning to the overall study: The cohort included around 15 treatment-naive and roughly ten relapsed/refractory patients; about 17 were IGHV unmutated. On average, each sample had 255,043 productive templates and 94,082 productive rearrangements. Patients were still on ibrutinib when every remission and progressive disease sample was collected. Response samples were taken after a median of 12 months on treatment, ranging from about 6 to 40 months. Of the approximately 86 participants in the trial, roughly 26 had longitudinal samples available. Cryopreserved peripheral blood mononuclear cells were collected at three points: before therapy, at response, and at either sustained remission or disease progression. Partial responses were observed in roughly 24 patients and complete responses in 2; after a median follow-up of around 68 months, remission was maintained in roughly 14 patients and progression was observed in approximately twelve.

The trim is 8 bases for V and 2 bases for J, with a gap of 9 bases between the germline ends. Measured from the cysteine to the phenylalanine, the CDR3 is 13 residues long. Left in the record is the CDR3 DNA by itself, 39 bases read in frame from the first base. CDR1 and CDR2 were assigned from the germline V gene (reference sequence) as SEHNR and FQNEAQ. For TCR beta library preparation, roughly 2.1 micrograms of genomic DNA was extracted from cryopreserved PBMCs. Longitudinal blood samples from CLL patients on ibrutinib monotherapy were analyzed using high-throughput TCR beta sequencing. Patients were enrolled in a phase 2 open-label single-center ibrutinib monotherapy trial. The goal of deep resolution MiSeq sequencing was a depth between 1 in 1 million and 1 in 200,000 T cells, and coverage averaged 10x per clonotype. TCR beta libraries were generated with the immunoSEQ hsTCRB Kit. Under the source paper's analysis protocol: Data were analyzed with ImmunoSEQ Data Assistant and ImmunoSEQ Analyzer, with V, D and J genes assigned per IMGT definitions. Clonality, which ranges from 0 to 1, was calculated by subtracting the normalized Shannon entropy of productive rearrangement frequencies from one. Only overrepresented clonotypes making up at least 0.05% of the repertoire of each patient were included in the public clonotype analysis. Repertoires from around 13 age-matched healthy donors in immuneACCESS were used as clonality controls. Entries here come from immuneACCESS through TCRdb and include only in-frame sequences with V and J called. Some clones fail to appear in such tables; in the studies checked, an unresolved V gene covers under half of the shortfall, and the cause of the remainder is unknown. V, J and clone size were drawn from that table, and D and trimming were deduced from the DNA. The sample includes about 140,000 clones, with over 75% observed a single time. The ten biggest clones cover 7.5% to 9% of the sample.

What the research found in general, with its limitations: At baseline, clonality was higher than in age-matched healthy donors and showed a strong correlation with circulating CD8+ T-cell counts. Lymph node repertoires were not examined, and the timing of sampling was not matched between patients in sustained remission and those whose disease progressed. Public clonotypes were rare and either shrank or stayed stable during treatment, and the rise in clonality at ibrutinib response reflected expansion of private clonotypes. Clonality increased at ibrutinib response, stayed stable in sustained remission, and fell back toward baseline at progression.

This clone was seen just once. The antigen it recognizes is unknown. There are no base qualities to consult, and no much larger clone falls within one base. This sequence originates from a human donor with chronic lymphocytic leukemia. The chain is made from TRBV7-9 and TRBJ2-2; the D gene lacks a confident call. The sequences come from PBMCs, collected after 36 months of ibrutinib treatment. This receptor carries the CDR3 CASSAKNTGELFF. The nucleotide sequence reads TGTGCCAGCTCGGCGAAAAACACCGGGGAGCTGTTTTTT. When the CDR3 is completed using the reference TRBV7-9 and TRBJ2-2 genes on either side, the full variable domain is DTGVSQNPRHKITKRGQNVTFRCDPISEHNRLYWYRQTLGQGPEFLTYFQNEAQLEKSRLLSDRFSAERPKGSFSTLEIQRTEQGDSAMYLCASSAKNTGELFFGEGSRLTVL.